This TCR beta chain comes out of a study of siplizumab effects on memory and regulatory T cells. Study results and limitations: Siplizumab produced a significant drop in alloreactive sequences attributable to unstimulated CD4+ memory cells.

Germline V gives CDR1 KGHSH, CDR2 LQKENI. V lost 3 bases and J lost 5; bases outside the gene matches: 2. This CDR3 comprises 13 residues. Of note for this clone: What it binds is not known.

About 10^5 TCR templates were assayed per sample. Clones were read by immunoSEQ multiplex PCR, and TCRdb kept only the in-frame ones, dropping some. The sample shows roughly 110,000 clones, 93% of them seen only once. The sequenced sample consisted of non-Treg CD4+ T cells sorted from blood. The source of this sequence is a human donor in good health. The rearrangement joins TRBV18 to TRBJ1-2; 8 nucleotides align to TRBD1. The DNA for the CDR3 is TGTGCCAGCTCACCGACAGGGGAGTATGGCTACACCTTC. Its translation is CASSPTGEYGYTF.